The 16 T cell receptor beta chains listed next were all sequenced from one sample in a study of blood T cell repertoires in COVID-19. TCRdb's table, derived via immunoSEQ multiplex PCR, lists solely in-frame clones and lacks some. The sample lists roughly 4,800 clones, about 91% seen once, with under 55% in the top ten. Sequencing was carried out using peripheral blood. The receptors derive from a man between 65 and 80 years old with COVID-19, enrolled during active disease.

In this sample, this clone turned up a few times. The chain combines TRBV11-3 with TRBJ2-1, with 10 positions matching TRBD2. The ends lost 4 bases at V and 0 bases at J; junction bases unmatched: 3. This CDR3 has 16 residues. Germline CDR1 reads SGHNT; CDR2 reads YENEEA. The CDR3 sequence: CASSSRTSGSYNEQFF. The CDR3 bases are TGTGCCAGCAGCTCCCGGACTAGCGGCTCCTACAATGAGCAGTTCTTC.

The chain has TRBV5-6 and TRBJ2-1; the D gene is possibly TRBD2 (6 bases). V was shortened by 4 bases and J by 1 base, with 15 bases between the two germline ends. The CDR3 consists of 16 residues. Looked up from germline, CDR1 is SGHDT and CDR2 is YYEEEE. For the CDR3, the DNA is TGTGCCAGCAGCCGGGGGACTGGGAGTTCCTACAATGAGCAGTTCTTC. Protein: CASSRGTGSSYNEQFF.

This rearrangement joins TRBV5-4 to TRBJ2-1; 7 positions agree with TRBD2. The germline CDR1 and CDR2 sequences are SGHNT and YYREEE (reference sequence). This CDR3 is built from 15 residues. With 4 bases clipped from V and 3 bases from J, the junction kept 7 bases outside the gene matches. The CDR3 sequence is CASSIRSGNYNEQFF. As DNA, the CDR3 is TGTGCCAGCAGCATAAGAAGCGGGAACTACAATGAGCAGTTCTTC.

The CDR3 loop is CASSPRDRYEQYF. The CDR3 DNA sequence: TGTGCCAGCAGCCCACGTGACAGGTACGAGCAGTACTTC. V is TRBV7-9 and J is TRBJ2-7; D might be TRBD1 (6 bases). Trimming shortened V by 5 bases and J by 4 bases, and 12 bases separated the two germline ends. Germline CDR1 reads SEHNR; CDR2 reads FQNEAQ (reference sequence). This CDR3 comprises 13 residues.

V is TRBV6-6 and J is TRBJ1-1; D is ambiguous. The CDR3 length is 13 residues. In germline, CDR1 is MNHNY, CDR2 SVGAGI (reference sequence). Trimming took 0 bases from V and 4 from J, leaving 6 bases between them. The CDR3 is CASSYSTGTEAFF. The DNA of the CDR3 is TGTGCCAGCAGTTACTCGACGGGCACTGAAGCTTTCTTT.

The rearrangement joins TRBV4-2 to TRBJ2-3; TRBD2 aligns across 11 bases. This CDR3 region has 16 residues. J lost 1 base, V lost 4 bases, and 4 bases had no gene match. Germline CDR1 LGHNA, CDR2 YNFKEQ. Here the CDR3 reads CASSLSGGAGTDTQYF. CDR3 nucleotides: TGTGCCAGCAGCCTTAGCGGGGGGGCGGGCACAGATACGCAGTATTTT.

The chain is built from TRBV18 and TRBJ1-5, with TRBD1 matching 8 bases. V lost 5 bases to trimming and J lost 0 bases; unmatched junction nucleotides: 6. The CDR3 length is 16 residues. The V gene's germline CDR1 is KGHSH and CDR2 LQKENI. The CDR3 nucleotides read TGTGCCAGCTCATCAGGACAGGGCGGTAGCAATCAGCCCCAGCATTTT. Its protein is CASSSGQGGSNQPQHF.

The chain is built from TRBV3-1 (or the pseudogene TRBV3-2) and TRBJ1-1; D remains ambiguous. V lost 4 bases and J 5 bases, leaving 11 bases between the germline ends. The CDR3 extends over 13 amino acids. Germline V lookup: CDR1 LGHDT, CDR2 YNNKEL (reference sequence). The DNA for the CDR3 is TGTGCCAGCAGCCCCATGGAGCGAACTGAAGCTTTCTTT. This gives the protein CASSPMERTEAFF.

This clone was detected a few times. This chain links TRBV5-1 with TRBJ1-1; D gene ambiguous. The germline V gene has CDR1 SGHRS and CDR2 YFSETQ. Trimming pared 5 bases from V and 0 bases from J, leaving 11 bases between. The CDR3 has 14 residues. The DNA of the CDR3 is TGCGCCAGCAGTCAGTTAAGAATGAACACTGAAGCTTTCTTT. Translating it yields CASSQLRMNTEAFF.

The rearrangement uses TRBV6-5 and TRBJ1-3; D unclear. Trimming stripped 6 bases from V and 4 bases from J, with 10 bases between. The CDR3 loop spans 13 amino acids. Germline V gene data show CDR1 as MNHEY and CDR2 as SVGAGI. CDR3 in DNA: TGTGCCAGCAGGAACCCTCAGGGAAACACCATATATTTT. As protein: CASRNPQGNTIYF.

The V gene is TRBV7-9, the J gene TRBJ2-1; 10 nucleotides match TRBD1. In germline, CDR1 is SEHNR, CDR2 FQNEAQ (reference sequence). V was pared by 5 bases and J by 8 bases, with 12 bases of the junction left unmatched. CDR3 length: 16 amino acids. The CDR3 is CASSKAGTGELDEQFF. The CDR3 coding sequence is TGTGCCAGCAGCAAAGCCGGGACAGGGGAACTGGATGAGCAGTTCTTC.

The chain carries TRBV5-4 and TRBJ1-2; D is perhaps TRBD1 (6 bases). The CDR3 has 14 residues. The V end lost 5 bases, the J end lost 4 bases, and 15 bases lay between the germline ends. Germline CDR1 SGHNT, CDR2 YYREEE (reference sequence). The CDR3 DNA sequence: TGTGCCAGCAGTTCGGCAGGGGCTGGCTATGGCTACACCTTC. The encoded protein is CASSSAGAGYGYTF.

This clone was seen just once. In DNA form, the CDR3 reads TGTGCCAGCAGCTTAGAAGTACTCACAGATACGCAGTATTTT. Residues: CASSLEVLTDTQYF. V and J are TRBV7-8 and TRBJ2-3; D gene unclear. The CDR3 loop spans 14 amino acids. Trimming removed 1 base from V and 2 bases from J, with 7 bases in between. Germline V gives CDR1 SGHVS, CDR2 FQNEAQ.

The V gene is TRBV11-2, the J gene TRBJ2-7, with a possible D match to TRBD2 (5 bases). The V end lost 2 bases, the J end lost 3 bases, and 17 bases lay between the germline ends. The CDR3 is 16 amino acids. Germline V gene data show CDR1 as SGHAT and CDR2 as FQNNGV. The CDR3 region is CASSLWDMGAHYEQYF. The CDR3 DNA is TGTGCCAGCAGCTTATGGGATATGGGAGCCCACTACGAGCAGTACTTC.

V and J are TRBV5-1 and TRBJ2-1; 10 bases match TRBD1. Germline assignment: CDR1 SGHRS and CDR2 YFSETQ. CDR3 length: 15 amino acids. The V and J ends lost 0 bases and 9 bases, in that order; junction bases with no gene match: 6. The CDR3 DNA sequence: TGCGCCAGCAGCTTGGGGGACAGGGGCCTAACTGAGCAGTTCTTC. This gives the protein CASSLGDRGLTEQFF.

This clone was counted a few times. The CDR3 region has the DNA TGTGCCAGCAGCTTTGTAGGACAGGGAAATTATGGCTACACCTTC. Its protein is CASSFVGQGNYGYTF. The chain carries TRBV5-6 and TRBJ1-2; 8 bases fit TRBD1. V was clipped by 2 bases and J by 5 bases; unmatched bases: 8. There are 15 residues in the CDR3. Germline values: CDR1 SGHDT, CDR2 YYEEEE.